Following are 30 T cell receptor beta chains from one sample sequenced in a study of blood T cell repertoires in COVID-19 (dated by TCRdb to the early 2020s). The library relied on the immunoSEQ multiplex PCR assay. Imported from immuneACCESS, the table was reduced by TCRdb to in-frame sequences with V and J called. These copies leave out some clones; in studies compared against another copy, an unresolved V gene accounts for under half, and the cause of the remainder is not known. The sample table holds roughly 410,000 clones, of which around 91% were seen once. The ten largest clones represent around 1.5% of the sample. The sample comprised peripheral blood. The receptors here all came from a woman in her thirties or forties with COVID-19, enrolled during active disease.

This clone was seen once. The chain uses TRBV27 and TRBJ2-1; weak D call: TRBD1 (6 bases). Germline CDR1 and CDR2: MNHEY and SMNVEV (reference sequence). V lost 4 bases to trimming and J lost 1 base, with 11 bases between them. This CDR3 spans 15 amino acids. CDR3 in DNA: TGTGCCAGCAGTTCGGACAGCGGATCCTACAATGAGCAGTTCTTC. It is translated as CASSSDSGSYNEQFF.

The V call is TRBV27, the J call TRBJ2-7; weak D call: TRBD1 (6 bases). This CDR3 spans 15 amino acids. From germline, CDR1 is MNHEY and CDR2 SMNVEV (reference sequence). V was pared by 4 bases and J by 3 bases, with 16 bases between. The CDR3 loop reads CASSSHRVGIYEQYF. In DNA form, the CDR3 reads TGTGCCAGCAGTTCCCACAGGGTGGGGATCTACGAGCAGTACTTC.

This clone has just one count. Other DNA sequences within the sample encode an identical CDR3. The CDR3 DNA follows: TGTGCCAGCAGTTACCCGGGGGAAGAGACCCAGTACTTC. Protein product: CASSYPGEETQYF. The rearrangement uses TRBV6-5 and TRBJ2-5; D might be TRBD2 (6 bases). Between the trimmed V and J ends, which lost 2 bases and 3 bases, there was a span of 7 bases. CDR1 and CDR2 from the germline V gene are MNHEY and SVGAGI. The CDR3 totals 13 residues.

The J gene is TRBJ2-2, the V gene TRBV5-1; 7 bases are shared with TRBD1. Trimming at V came to 7 bases and at J to 2 bases, leaving 8 bases not matched to a gene. The CDR3 runs to 15 residues. From germline, CDR1 is SGHRS and CDR2 YFSETQ. Here the CDR3 DNA reads TGCGCCAGCTTTTGGGGACAGACTAACACCGGGGAGCTGTTTTTT. Its translation is CASFWGQTNTGELFF.

V gene TRBV7-9 combines with J gene TRBJ2-5; D perhaps matches TRBD2 (5 bases). Germline V gene data show CDR1 as SEHNR and CDR2 as FQNEAQ (reference sequence). V was shortened by 4 bases and J by 0 bases, with 15 bases between the two germline ends. The CDR3 runs 16 residues. The CDR3 nucleotides are TGTGCCAGCAGCTCCCCGGGTCCGGGATACCAAGAGACCCAGTACTTC. Translation: CASSSPGPGYQETQYF. Combining the CDR3 with reference TRBV7-9 and TRBJ2-5 gives the whole variable domain DTGVSQNPRHKITKRGQNVTFRCDPISEHNRLYWYRQTLGQGPEFLTYFQNEAQLEKSRLLSDRFSAERPKGSFSTLEIQRTEQGDSAMYLCASSSPGPGYQETQYFGPGTRLLVL.

The J gene is TRBJ2-7, the V gene TRBV18; 7 bases align to TRBD1. From germline, CDR1 is KGHSH and CDR2 LQKENI. V lost 3 bases to trimming and J lost 4 bases; unmatched junction nucleotides: 9. The CDR3 sequence is 15 residues long. This CDR3 reads CASSPVTGLRYEQYF. CDR3 coding DNA: TGTGCCAGCTCACCTGTGACAGGGCTACGGTACGAGCAGTACTTC. Together with reference TRBV18 and TRBJ2-7, the CDR3 gives the full variable domain: NAGVMQNPRHLVRRRGQEARLRCSPMKGHSHVYWYRQLPEEGLKFMVYLQKENIIDESGMPKERFSAEFPKEGPSILRIQQVVRGDSAAYFCASSPVTGLRYEQYFGPGTRLTVT.

The chain uses TRBV6-5 and TRBJ2-1; TRBD1 aligns across 7 bases. V lost 0 bases and J lost 6; bases outside the gene matches: 8. Germline CDR1 reads MNHEY; CDR2 reads SVGAGI. This CDR3 is built from 16 residues. CDR3 sequence: CASSYSGQSGVNEQFF. In nucleotides, the CDR3 is TGTGCCAGCAGTTACTCGGGACAGTCAGGGGTCAATGAGCAGTTCTTC.

This clone was observed a single time. The rearrangement links TRBV30 to TRBJ2-4; possible D gene TRBD2, 7 bases. The ends were cut back, 3 bases at V and 6 bases at J, with 12 bases in the middle. The V gene's germline CDR1 is GTSNPN and CDR2 SVGIG (reference sequence). This CDR3 region has 13 residues. CDR3 protein: CAWRPGGGNIQYF. The CDR3, as DNA: TGTGCCTGGAGGCCGGGGGGCGGAAACATTCAGTACTTC.

This clone was observed once. This chain uses TRBV6-5 with TRBJ2-1; D not resolved. Per the germline V gene, CDR1 is MNHEY and CDR2 is SVGAGI. This CDR3 comprises 13 residues. The V end lost 1 base, the J end lost 7 bases, and 8 bases lay between the germline ends. The CDR3, as DNA: TGTGCCAGCAGTTACTTCCCCGAGAATGAGCAGTTCTTC. It specifies CASSYFPENEQFF.

V usage is TRBV6-5 and J usage is TRBJ2-1; 11 nucleotides align to TRBD1. The CDR3 consists of 16 residues. The V and J ends lost 0 bases and 6 bases, in that order; junction bases with no gene match: 4. Germline CDR1 reads MNHEY; CDR2 reads SVGAGI. The CDR3 region has the DNA TGTGCCAGCAGTTACTCCAGGACAGGGGGCATCAATGAGCAGTTCTTC. Its translation: CASSYSRTGGINEQFF.

This clone was recorded only once. The genes are TRBV6-1 and TRBJ1-5, with TRBD1 matching 8 bases. From germline, CDR1 is MNHNS and CDR2 SASEGT. The CDR3 is made up of 16 amino acids. The junction had 9 bases not matched to a gene; V was cut back by 1 base and J by 7 bases. Here the CDR3 reads CASSEVPTGVRQPQHF. The CDR3, as DNA: TGTGCCAGCAGTGAAGTGCCGACAGGGGTGAGGCAGCCCCAGCATTTT.

The rearrangement uses TRBV6-5 and TRBJ1-1, with D unclear. The CDR3 covers 15 residues. The germline CDR1 and CDR2 sequences are MNHEY and SVGAGI. The V end was cut by 7 bases, the J end by 3 bases, with 18 bases between. Written as DNA, the CDR3 is TGTGCCAGCACGATGGAGCGAAGCCATCACACTGAAGCTTTCTTT. The encoded protein is CASTMERSHHTEAFF.

The rearrangement links TRBV28 to TRBJ2-5; 12 bases match TRBD2. There are 16 residues in the CDR3. The V gene end was trimmed by 5 bases and the J gene end by 0 bases; junction bases not matched to a gene: 4. Germline CDR1 is MDHEN and CDR2 is SYDVKM. The CDR3 loop reads CASSLAGGTYQETQYF. In nucleotides, the CDR3 is TGTGCCAGCAGTCTAGCGGGAGGGACTTACCAAGAGACCCAGTACTTC.

The chain uses TRBV29-1 and TRBJ1-2; D might be TRBD1 (5 bases). V shed 4 bases and J shed 4 bases, with 16 bases lying between them. This CDR3 region has 14 residues. Germline V CDR1 and CDR2: SQVTM, ANQGSEA. The CDR3 is CSVGGGSSPYGYTF. CDR3 bases: TGCAGCGTTGGGGGGGGTTCCTCGCCCTATGGCTACACCTTC.

The chain joins TRBV5-8 to TRBJ2-7, with 7 positions matching TRBD1. V trimming: 4 bases; J trimming: 6 bases; junction bases outside the gene matches: 7. The germline V gene encodes CDR1 SGHTS and CDR2 YDEGEE. This CDR3 contains 13 residues. This CDR3 is CASSARQGGEQYF. The CDR3 nucleotides read TGTGCCAGCAGCGCCCGACAGGGTGGCGAGCAGTACTTC.

V is TRBV2 and J is TRBJ2-3; D might be TRBD1 (6 bases). The CDR3 extends over 14 amino acids. Trimming removed 7 bases from V and 5 bases from J, with 16 bases in between. Germline V CDR1 and CDR2: SNHLY, FYNNEI. In DNA, the CDR3 is TGTGCCAGCAAATTAGGGGGAGACGTAGATACGCAGTATTTT. Translating it yields CASKLGGDVDTQYF.

V usage is TRBV27 and J usage is TRBJ1-4; 7 positions agree with TRBD1. Germline CDR1 MNHEY, CDR2 SMNVEV (reference sequence). Trimming removed 0 bases from V and 8 bases from J; junction bases left unmatched: 3. This CDR3 has 14 residues. This CDR3 is CASSLSTGREKLFF. The CDR3 nucleotides read TGTGCCAGCAGTTTATCGACAGGGAGAGAAAAACTGTTTTTT.

This clone has a handful of counts. This chain connects TRBV11-2 to TRBJ1-4, with 7 bases lining up with TRBD1. With V trimmed by 6 bases and J by 2 bases, 3 bases remained unmatched. The CDR3 consists of 14 residues. Germline V gene lookup returns CDR1 SGHAT and CDR2 FQNNGV. The CDR3 region is CASSQGVTNEKLFF. CDR3 coding DNA: TGTGCCAGCAGTCAGGGGGTGACTAATGAAAAACTGTTTTTT.

The V gene is TRBV19, the J gene TRBJ1-2; TRBD1 aligns across 7 bases. Per the germline V gene, CDR1 is LNHDA and CDR2 is SQIVND (reference sequence). With V trimmed by 2 bases and J by 7 bases, 10 bases remained unmatched. The CDR3 contains 15 residues. DNA of the CDR3: TGTGCCAGTAGTATACGGGGACAGTCTTCGCGTGGCTACACCTTC. It yields the protein CASSIRGQSSRGYTF.

This chain uses TRBV11-1 with TRBJ2-1; 9 bases are a match to TRBD1. In germline, CDR1 is SGHAT, CDR2 FQDESV (reference sequence). The CDR3 runs 15 residues. The trim removed 5 bases at V and 4 bases at J, leaving 6 bases unmatched. In nucleotides, the CDR3 is TGTGCCAGCAGCCCACGACAGGGGGGATACAATGAGCAGTTCTTC. Protein sequence: CASSPRQGGYNEQFF.

The chain employs TRBV6-5 and TRBJ2-3; 10 bases are shared with TRBD1. Looked up from germline, CDR1 is MNHEY and CDR2 is SVGAGI. The CDR3 has 15 residues. The junction had 7 bases not matched to a gene; V was cut back by 6 bases and J by 4 bases. The CDR3 region is CASRLGTGDSDTQYF. The CDR3 DNA reads as TGTGCCAGCAGGCTCGGGACAGGGGATTCAGATACGCAGTATTTT.

In this sample, this clone turned up once. The CDR3 DNA reads TGTGCCAGCAGCTTACCCGACAGGGGTGGGGAGACCCAGTACTTC. It translates to CASSLPDRGGETQYF. The chain recombines TRBV11-2 with TRBJ2-5; TRBD1 agrees at 8 bases. J gave up 5 bases and V 2 bases, and 7 bases lay outside the gene matches. CDR3 size: 15 residues. Germline loops: CDR1 SGHAT, CDR2 FQNNGV.

V and J are TRBV3-1 (or the pseudogene TRBV3-2) and TRBJ2-2, with D perhaps TRBD2 (6 bases). The V gene's germline CDR1 is LGHDT and CDR2 YNNKEL (reference sequence). V was cut by 1 base and J by 2 bases, with 11 bases left in between. The CDR3 contains 16 residues. CDR3 DNA: TGTGCCAGCAGCCAAGCCCAGGGAGGAAACACCGGGGAGCTGTTTTTT. Translation: CASSQAQGGNTGELFF.

J is TRBJ2-1 and V is TRBV6-5; possibly TRBD2 for D (6 bases). With 8 bases removed from V and 1 base from J, the gap between germline ends came to 15 bases. Germline V lookup: CDR1 MNHEY, CDR2 SVGAGI. This CDR3 is 15 amino acids long. CDR3: CASVFDGTSYNEQFF. The CDR3 DNA sequence: TGTGCCAGCGTTTTTGACGGGACTTCCTACAATGAGCAGTTCTTC.

J is TRBJ1-2 and V is TRBV30; 7 nucleotides match TRBD1. The CDR3 is 16 amino acids. V gave up 8 bases and J gave up 4 bases; unmatched junction bases: 19. The germline V gene has CDR1 GTSNPN and CDR2 SVGIG (reference sequence). The CDR3 protein is CARYQGGAMPAYGYTF. The CDR3 DNA reads as TGTGCCCGATATCAAGGGGGCGCCATGCCTGCCTATGGCTACACCTTC.

The V and J genes are TRBV7-3 and TRBJ2-6; no clear D gene. Germline CDR1 is SGHTA and CDR2 is FQGTGA. The CDR3 totals 13 residues. V was shortened by 5 bases and J by 4 bases, with 6 bases between the two germline ends. CDR3 coding DNA: TGTGCCAGCAGCCAGTCCGGGGCCAACGTCCTGACTTTC. Translation: CASSQSGANVLTF.

The chain links TRBV6-5 to TRBJ1-2; no reliable D call. The CDR3 is 14 residues long. Trimming pared 1 base from V and 6 bases from J, leaving 12 bases between. Germline CDR1 MNHEY, CDR2 SVGAGI. CDR3 region: CASSYLRGGDGYTF. DNA for the CDR3: TGTGCCAGCAGTTACTTGAGAGGTGGAGATGGCTACACCTTC.

In its sample, this clone was seen a few times. This sequence joins TRBV6-5 and TRBJ1-3, with a weak D call TRBD1 (5 bases). Trimming took off 7 bases at V and 1 base at J, with 11 bases between the two ends. CDR1 is MNHEY, CDR2 SVGAGI, per germline. CDR3 length: 14 residues. The DNA for the CDR3 is TGTGCCAGCACTCCAAGACAGTCTGGAAACACCATATATTTT. Translated, it gives CASTPRQSGNTIYF.

This clone was seen only once. J is TRBJ1-1 and V is TRBV3-1 (or the pseudogene TRBV3-2), with 7 bases lining up with TRBD1. Trimming at V came to 4 bases and at J to 0 bases, leaving 2 bases not matched to a gene. Germline CDR1 reads LGHDT; CDR2 reads YNNKEL (reference sequence). The CDR3 has 14 residues. CDR3 nucleotide sequence: TGTGCCAGCAGCCGACAGGGACTGAACACTGAAGCTTTCTTT. It translates to CASSRQGLNTEAFF.

The V call is TRBV28, the J call TRBJ2-3; 7 nucleotides match TRBD1. The V segment lost 10 bases and the J segment 2 bases; nucleotides outside the gene matches: 6. Germline CDR1 MDHEN, CDR2 SYDVKM. CDR3 length equals 13 residues. The CDR3 region has the DNA TGTGCCACCCTGGGACAGAACACAGATACGCAGTATTTT. This gives the protein CATLGQNTDTQYF.